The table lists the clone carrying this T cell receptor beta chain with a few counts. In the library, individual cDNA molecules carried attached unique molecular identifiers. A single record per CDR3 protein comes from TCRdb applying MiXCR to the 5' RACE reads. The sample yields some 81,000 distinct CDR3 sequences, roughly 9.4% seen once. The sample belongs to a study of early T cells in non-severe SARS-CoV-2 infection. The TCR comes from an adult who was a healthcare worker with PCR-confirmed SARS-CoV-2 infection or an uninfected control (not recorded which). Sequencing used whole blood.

CDR3 DNA sequence: TGTGCCAGCAGCTTACTGGGTATAGGTGAAGCTTTCTTT. It codes for CASSLLGIGEAFF. The rearrangement joins TRBV11-2 to TRBJ1-1; no reliable D call. Deletions cut 2 bases from V and 7 bases from J, with 11 bases between. Germline V gives CDR1 SGHAT, CDR2 FQNNGV. This CDR3 contains 13 residues.